The 29 T cell receptor beta chains below all came from one sample that was sequenced in a study of blood T cell repertoires in COVID-19. This table comes from immunoSEQ multiplex PCR, and its TCRdb copy is limited to in-frame clones, with some not included. The sample holds about 430,000 clones, approximately 90% seen once. Sequenced: peripheral blood. The receptor set was obtained from a man aged 18 to 29 with COVID-19, enrolled during active disease.

The genes are TRBV30 and TRBJ2-7; perhaps TRBD1 as D (5 bases). V was pared by 2 bases and J by 3 bases, with 14 bases between. Germline assignment: CDR1 GTSNPN and CDR2 SVGIG (reference sequence). CDR3 size: 14 residues. CDR3 loop: CAWSTRGSHYEQYF. The CDR3 DNA follows: TGTGCCTGGAGTACAAGGGGCAGCCACTACGAGCAGTACTTC.

Regarding this clone: Germline is not matched at one junction end, which may reflect a read error. The V call is TRBV7-7, the J call TRBJ2-1; 13 positions agree with TRBD2. The CDR3 length is 15 residues. The germline V gene encodes CDR1 SSHAT and CDR2 FNYEAQ (reference sequence). DNA of the CDR3: TGTGCTAGCAGCCGCGGACTAGCGGGAGTCAATGAGCAGTTCTTC. Amino acids: CASSRGLAGVNEQFF.

This clone was counted only a few times. The V call is TRBV7-9, the J call TRBJ2-7; TRBD1 agrees at 8 bases. V was pared by 5 bases and J by 3 bases, with 9 bases of the junction left unmatched. The V gene's germline CDR1 is SEHNR and CDR2 FQNEAQ (reference sequence). The CDR3 runs to 15 residues. The CDR3 reads CASSLRSGTGYEQYF. Written as DNA, the CDR3 is TGTGCCAGCAGCCTGCGATCCGGGACAGGCTACGAGCAGTACTTC.

This chain uses TRBV18 with TRBJ2-7, with a tentative D call TRBD1 (6 bases). Trimming took off 2 bases at V and 3 bases at J, with 11 bases between the two ends. Germline CDR1 reads KGHSH; CDR2 reads LQKENI. There are 14 residues in the CDR3. This chain's CDR3 is CASSPGGSDYEQYF. As DNA, the CDR3 is TGTGCCAGCTCACCAGGGGGCTCCGACTACGAGCAGTACTTC.

The V and J genes are TRBV5-1 and TRBJ1-1; unclear D gene. With 2 bases removed from V and 0 bases from J, the gap between germline ends came to 11 bases. The CDR3 contains 15 residues. Germline lookup yields CDR1 SGHRS and CDR2 YFSETQ. CDR3 residues: CASSFQGGVNTEAFF. In nucleotides, the CDR3 is TGCGCCAGCAGCTTCCAAGGAGGAGTGAACACTGAAGCTTTCTTT.

The chain couples TRBV2 to TRBJ1-4; D is undetermined. Trimming cost V 8 bases and J 5 bases, with 15 bases left between them. There are 14 residues in the CDR3. Germline V gene lookup returns CDR1 SNHLY and CDR2 FYNNEI. Written as DNA, the CDR3 is TGTGCCAGCGGACTACTTCTACCAAATGAAAAACTGTTTTTT. Its translation: CASGLLLPNEKLFF.

This sequence joins TRBV7-2 and TRBJ2-7, with 10 bases that match TRBD2. This CDR3 is 15 amino acids long. Trimming cost V 1 base and J 3 bases; bases outside gene matches: 3. Germline V gene sequence: CDR1 SGHTA, CDR2 FQGNSA. CDR3 in DNA: TGTGCCAGCAGCTTAGGGGCTAGCGGGAGCTACGAGCAGTACTTC. Its protein product is CASSLGASGSYEQYF.

J is TRBJ1-5 and V is TRBV7-9; the D is unclear. Trimming shortened V by 3 bases and J by 7 bases, and 7 bases separated the two germline ends. CDR3 size: 12 residues. From germline, CDR1 is SEHNR and CDR2 FQNEAQ (reference sequence). The CDR3 bases are TGTGCCAGCAGCTTTTCTGGCCAGCCCCAGCATTTT. This gives the protein CASSFSGQPQHF.

This rearrangement joins TRBV24-1 to TRBJ2-2, with 7 bases lining up with TRBD2. The CDR3 has 15 amino acids. Germline lookup yields CDR1 KGHDR and CDR2 SFDVKD. V trimming: 9 bases; J trimming: 5 bases; junction bases outside the gene matches: 11. The CDR3 DNA sequence: TGTGCCACCGGGTCGGGCGGGAGCATAACCGGGGAGCTGTTTTTT. This sequence encodes CATGSGGSITGELFF.

The genes are TRBV11-2 and TRBJ2-3; D not certain. The CDR3 runs to 14 residues. The germline CDR1 and CDR2 sequences are SGHAT and FQNNGV. V was cut by 0 bases and J by 3 bases, with 7 bases left in between. CDR3 bases: TGTGCCAGCAGCTTAGATCGGGTGACAGATACGCAGTATTTT. It translates to CASSLDRVTDTQYF.

The chain is built from TRBV28 and TRBJ2-2; D unresolved. V was clipped by 4 bases and J by 13 bases, with 7 bases between them. CDR3 size: 10 residues. Germline-derived CDR1 and CDR2 are MDHEN and SYDVKM. CDR3 DNA sequence: TGTGCCAGCAGTTCGACTGGGCTGTTTTTT. Amino acid sequence: CASSSTGLFF.

V and J are TRBV5-4 and TRBJ2-5; D is perhaps TRBD1 (5 bases). The V end lost 2 bases, the J end lost 5 bases, and 16 bases lay between the germline ends. The CDR3 is 15 residues long. Germline CDR1 reads SGHNT; CDR2 reads YYREEE (reference sequence). The CDR3 sequence is CASSFSGQGGETQYF. The CDR3 DNA reads as TGTGCCAGCAGCTTTAGTGGGCAGGGTGGGGAGACCCAGTACTTC. The entire variable domain, with the rest obtained from reference TRBV5-4 and TRBJ2-5, is as follows: ETGVTQSPTHLIKTRGQQVTLRCSSQSGHNTVSWYQQALGQGPQFIFQYYREEENGRGNFPPRFSGLQFPNYSSELNVNALELDDSALYLCASSFSGQGGETQYFGPGTRLLVL.

This clone showed up just once. The chain couples TRBV4-1 to TRBJ2-3; D perhaps matches TRBD1 (6 bases). Trimming cost V 1 base and J 1 base, with 9 bases left between them. Per germline, CDR1 MGHRA and CDR2 YSYEKL. The CDR3 contains 15 residues. The CDR3 protein is CASSQGQERTDTQYF. The CDR3 bases are TGCGCCAGCAGCCAAGGACAGGAGCGCACAGATACGCAGTATTTT.

This clone has only one observation. CDR3 DNA: TGTGCCAGCAGTCTTACTAGCGGTCGGGCATCGGCCACCGGGGAGCTGTTTTTT. Translated: CASSLTSGRASATGELFF. This chain links TRBV6-6 with TRBJ2-2, with 8 nucleotides matching TRBD2. The CDR3 consists of 18 residues. V trimming: 5 bases; J trimming: 4 bases; junction bases outside the gene matches: 15. Germline values: CDR1 MNHNY, CDR2 SVGAGI (reference sequence).

The chain combines TRBV7-8 with TRBJ2-2; D gene ambiguous. V was trimmed by 6 bases and J by 1 base, leaving 12 bases between them. The CDR3 length is 15 residues. The germline V gene has CDR1 SGHVS and CDR2 FQNEAQ. Written as DNA, the CDR3 is TGTGCCAGCAGGTCTCTCGGGTTGAACACCGGGGAGCTGTTTTTT. Amino acids: CASRSLGLNTGELFF.

The chain carries TRBV29-1 and TRBJ2-1, with 9 bases aligning to TRBD1. Germline CDR1 is SQVTM and CDR2 is ANQGSEA. The CDR3 has 13 residues. V gave up 6 bases and J gave up 8 bases; unmatched junction bases: 8. Written as DNA, the CDR3 is TGCAGCGTGGCGACAGGGGGGAAAGATGAGCAGTTCTTC. It yields the protein CSVATGGKDEQFF.

The chain uses TRBV30 and TRBJ2-3, with TRBD2 identical over 12 bases. J lost 5 bases, V lost 3 bases, and 3 bases had no gene match. Germline V lookup: CDR1 GTSNPN, CDR2 SVGIG (reference sequence). The CDR3 is made up of 14 amino acids. The chain's CDR3 is CAWRLAGGKDTQYF. The CDR3 coding sequence is TGTGCCTGGAGACTAGCGGGAGGAAAAGATACGCAGTATTTT.

The chain employs TRBV6-5 and TRBJ1-1, with TRBD1 identical over 8 bases. CDR1 and CDR2 (germline): MNHEY, SVGAGI. This CDR3 region has 15 residues. With V trimmed by 6 bases and J by 1 base, 7 bases remained unmatched. DNA for the CDR3: TGTGCCAGCAGCGCAGGGGGCGCCGGGAACACTGAAGCTTTCTTT. Its translation is CASSAGGAGNTEAFF.

This rearrangement joins TRBV19 to TRBJ1-6; TRBD1 might be the D (6 bases). Germline CDR1 reads LNHDA; CDR2 reads SQIVND (reference sequence). The length of the CDR3 is 14 residues. V dropped 6 bases and J dropped 6 bases, with 12 bases sitting between them. The CDR3 loop is CASRRGQLNSPLHF. In DNA form, the CDR3 reads TGTGCCAGTAGGAGAGGACAGCTTAATTCACCCCTCCACTTT.

The rearrangement links TRBV3-1 (or the pseudogene TRBV3-2) to TRBJ2-7; 9 bases agree with TRBD2. CDR3 size: 12 residues. Germline CDR1 and CDR2: LGHDT and YNNKEL (reference sequence). V lost 4 bases, J lost 9 bases, and 4 bases stayed unmatched. The chain's CDR3 is CASSLGLAAQYF. CDR3 in DNA: TGTGCCAGCAGCCTGGGACTAGCCGCGCAGTACTTC.

This chain links TRBV6-5 with TRBJ1-6; tentatively, D is TRBD1 (6 bases). The CDR3 length is 14 residues. V dropped 6 bases and J dropped 7 bases, with 13 bases sitting between them. The germline gives CDR1 MNHEY, CDR2 SVGAGI. DNA for the CDR3: TGTGCCAGCAGCACAGGGTTTGGAAATTCACCCCTCCACTTT. Translating it yields CASSTGFGNSPLHF.

The CDR3 nucleotides read TGTGCCAGCTCACCAGGGACAGGGGGACAGCCCCAGCATTTT. Amino acid sequence: CASSPGTGGQPQHF. The rearrangement uses TRBV18 and TRBJ1-5; TRBD1 agrees at 11 bases. Trimming removed 2 bases from V and 7 bases from J; junction bases left unmatched: 1. CDR1 and CDR2 (germline): KGHSH, LQKENI. CDR3 length equals 14 residues.

This chain joins TRBV24-1 and TRBJ2-7; 8 nucleotides match TRBD2. Trimming removed 4 bases from V and 5 bases from J; junction bases left unmatched: 9. Per germline, CDR1 KGHDR and CDR2 SFDVKD. The CDR3 loop spans 15 amino acids. The CDR3 loop is CATSDPGRAGDEQYF. The CDR3 DNA reads TGTGCCACCAGTGACCCCGGGAGGGCCGGTGACGAGCAGTACTTC.

The rearrangement joins TRBV25-1 to TRBJ1-4, with unresolved D. This CDR3 has 16 amino acids. V gave up 1 base and J gave up 4 bases, with 13 bases separating them. Looked up from germline, CDR1 is MGHDK and CDR2 is SYGVNS. DNA for the CDR3: TGTGCCAGCAGTGAATGGAGGCAGGACCATAATGAAAAACTGTTTTTT. Translating it yields CASSEWRQDHNEKLFF.

The gene calls are TRBV5-1 and TRBJ2-1; 11 positions match TRBD2. Trimming at V came to 3 bases and at J to 10 bases, leaving 12 bases not matched to a gene. Per germline, CDR1 SGHRS and CDR2 YFSETQ. The CDR3 loop spans 16 amino acids. The CDR3 nucleotides read TGCGCCAGCAGCTACACCCGACTAGCGGGGCAGAGGGAGCAGTTCTTC. The encoded protein is CASSYTRLAGQREQFF.

The J gene is TRBJ2-1, the V gene TRBV6-2 or TRBV6-3; TRBD1 agrees at 9 bases. CDR1 is MNHEY and CDR2 is SVGEGT in the germline V gene. V was pared by 2 bases and J by 7 bases, with 12 bases of the junction left unmatched. There are 17 residues in the CDR3. The CDR3 nucleotides read TGTGCCAGCAGTTACCATAGGGGTACAGGGGGCAGAAATGAGCAGTTCTTC. Its protein is CASSYHRGTGGRNEQFF.

The chain joins TRBV19 to TRBJ1-4; D unclear. This CDR3 is built from 13 residues. V was pared by 5 bases and J by 3 bases, with 7 bases between. Germline CDR1 LNHDA, CDR2 SQIVND (reference sequence). For the CDR3, the DNA is TGTGCCAGTAGTGGCATCTCTAATGAAAAACTGTTTTTT. Translating gives CASSGISNEKLFF.

The chain has TRBV28 and TRBJ2-7; the match to TRBD2 covers 9 bases. The V and J ends lost 6 bases and 0 bases, in that order; junction bases with no gene match: 3. The V gene's germline CDR1 is MDHEN and CDR2 SYDVKM. CDR3 length: 14 residues. The CDR3 nucleotides are TGTGCCAGCAGATCGACTAGCGGCTCCTACGAGCAGTACTTC. It specifies CASRSTSGSYEQYF. The full variable domain, rest sourced from reference TRBV28 and TRBJ2-7, is DVKVTQSSRYLVKRTGEKVFLECVQDMDHENMFWYRQDPGLGLRLIYFSYDVKMKEKGDIPEGYSVSREKKERFSLILESASTNQTSMYLCASRSTSGSYEQYFGPGTRLTVT.

J is TRBJ2-7 and V is TRBV6-9, with 7 bases matching TRBD2. The germline CDR1 and CDR2 sequences are MNHGY and SVAAGI. The V gene end was trimmed by 4 bases and the J gene end by 2 bases; junction bases not matched to a gene: 17. This CDR3 is built from 18 residues. In DNA form, the CDR3 reads TGTGCCAGCAGTTTAGCTAGCGGAGGAGGACCCCATACCTACGAGCAGTACTTC. Its protein is CASSLASGGGPHTYEQYF.